These 19 T cell receptor beta chains were all obtained from the same sample, sequenced in a study of Graves' ophthalmopathy and Graves' hyperthyroidism. Amplifying from RNA transcripts, the study obtained TCR beta CDR3 regions. In the first round, RT-PCR was carried out with HTBI primers, and a multiplex PCR formed the second round. A single record per CDR3 protein comes from TCRdb applying MiXCR to the multiplex PCR reads. The sample yields more than 1,000,000 distinct CDR3 sequences, about 38% seen once. Specimen: peripheral blood or thyroid tissue (not recorded which). These receptors all come from an adult man with Graves' hyperthyroidism.

This clonotype was detected only a few times. This chain joins TRBV2 and TRBJ2-2, with 10 bases aligning to TRBD1. Germline CDR1 SNHLY, CDR2 FYNNEI. The CDR3 is made up of 14 amino acids. The J segment lost 3 bases and the V segment lost 9 bases, leaving 4 bases of the junction unmatched. The CDR3: CARGTGVDTGELFF. DNA for the CDR3: TGTGCCAGAGGGACAGGGGTCGACACCGGGGAGCTGTTTTTT.

The chain joins TRBV10-3 to TRBJ1-5; no firm D call. Per germline, CDR1 ENHRY and CDR2 SYGVKD. This CDR3 is 15 amino acids long. Trimming left V 5 bases short and J 1 base short, with 12 bases between. The CDR3 region has the DNA TGTGCCATCAGTTCCTACGATGGAAGCAATCAGCCCCAGCATTTT. Translation gives CAISSYDGSNQPQHF.

This clonotype was counted between two and nine times. The rearrangement joins TRBV7-6 to TRBJ2-2; tentatively, D is TRBD1 (5 bases). The CDR3 extends over 19 amino acids. CDR1 and CDR2 from the germline V gene are SGHVS and FNYEAQ. V shed 0 bases and J shed 7 bases, with 24 bases lying between them. The chain's CDR3 is CASSLALSRQGWFNGELFF. The CDR3 nucleotides read TGTGCCAGCAGCTTAGCGCTATCCCGGCAGGGATGGTTTAACGGGGAGCTGTTTTTT.

The rearrangement joins TRBV7-2 to TRBJ2-7, with 8 bases lining up with TRBD1. CDR1 SGHTA and CDR2 FQGNSA come from the germline V gene. The trim removed 2 bases at V and 2 bases at J, leaving 5 bases unmatched. The CDR3 has 15 amino acids. CDR3 in amino acids: CASSLIGTGPYEQYF. CDR3 sequence (DNA): TGTGCCAGCAGCTTAATAGGGACAGGCCCCTACGAGCAGTACTTC.

This CDR3 is CSARLQESRNSPLHF. CDR3 sequence (DNA): TGCAGTGCTAGGCTGCAGGAGAGTCGGAATTCACCCCTCCACTTT. The chain is built from TRBV20-1 and TRBJ1-6; D gene unclear. Germline-derived CDR1 and CDR2 are DFQATT and SNEGSKA (reference sequence). This CDR3 is built from 15 residues. Trimming left V 3 bases short and J 7 bases short, with 16 bases between.

This clonotype has ten or more counts. The rearrangement links TRBV20-1 to TRBJ1-1; no clear D gene. The CDR3 spans 11 residues. V was shortened by 2 bases and J by 11 bases, with 12 bases between the two germline ends. CDR1 is DFQATT and CDR2 is SNEGSKA in the germline V gene (reference sequence). The CDR3 DNA reads TGCAGTGCTAGAACCCGTGCGCGCGCTTTCTTT. Translation gives CSARTRARAFF.

This clonotype came up many times. The rearrangement uses TRBV11-2 and TRBJ1-2, with a tentative D call TRBD1 (5 bases). The CDR3 has 16 residues. The germline gives CDR1 SGHAT, CDR2 FQNNGV. V was clipped by 5 bases and J by 5 bases, with 21 bases between them. CDR3: CASSTRLQVARYGYTF. The CDR3, as DNA: TGTGCCAGCAGCACACGCTTACAGGTCGCGAGGTATGGCTACACCTTC.

The table lists this clonotype with a count of one. Given the absence of the conserved phenylalanine or tryptophan at the CDR3 end, a read error is likely. V and J are TRBV11-3 and TRBJ2-6, with D tentatively TRBD1 (6 bases). The CDR3 is 14 residues long. Trimming removed 8 bases at V and 2 bases at J, with 10 bases between. Germline V gene lookup returns CDR1 SGHNT and CDR2 YENEEA. The CDR3 sequence: CASGTGPGANVLTS. Here the CDR3 DNA reads TGTGCCAGCGGAACAGGGCCTGGGGCCAACGTCCTGACTTCC.

This clonotype occurred many times. The chain links TRBV5-5 to TRBJ2-7; D not certain. Between the trimmed V and J ends, which lost 0 bases and 4 bases, there was a span of 11 bases. From germline, CDR1 is SGHKS and CDR2 YYEKEE (reference sequence). This CDR3 has 14 amino acids. CDR3 residues: CASSLGAGDYEQYF. The CDR3 DNA follows: TGTGCCAGCAGCTTGGGGGCAGGAGATTACGAGCAGTACTTC.

This clonotype was detected a few times. Germline and junction disagree at one end, which may indicate a read error. The V gene is TRBV7-2, the J gene TRBJ2-7, with D unclear. CDR3 length: 11 residues. The V gene's germline CDR1 is SGHTA and CDR2 FQGNSA. CDR3 amino acids: CANSLEFEQYF. CDR3 nucleotides: TGTGCCAACAGCTTAGAATTCGAGCAGTACTTC.

The sample holds many counts of this clonotype. The chain links TRBV5-1 to TRBJ1-5; 7 nucleotides line up with TRBD1. Unmatched junction bases numbered 8, after V lost 0 bases and J lost 2 bases. The germline gives CDR1 SGHRS, CDR2 YFSETQ. The CDR3 length is 17 residues. The CDR3 DNA follows: TGCGCCAGCAGCTTGGGACCAACAGGGGAGGGCAATCAGCCCCAGCATTTT. Amino acids: CASSLGPTGEGNQPQHF.

Worth noting for this clonotype: Given a much more abundant clone one base away, this may be a read error. The chain links TRBV7-2 to TRBJ1-1; tentative D call: TRBD1 (6 bases). Between the trimmed V and J ends, which lost 5 bases and 6 bases, there was a span of 16 bases. Per germline, CDR1 SGHTA and CDR2 FQGNSA. This CDR3 is 14 amino acids long. CDR3 DNA: TGTGCCAGCAGCGCCACAGGGTTTCTCGCTGAAGCTTTCTTT. It specifies CASSATGFLAEAFF.

This clonotype was detected a few times. Here the CDR3 DNA reads TGCAGCGTTGAACGGGGGGGACTAGCGGGAGCCTACGAGCAGTACTTC. This translates into CSVERGGLAGAYEQYF. The rearrangement links TRBV29-1 to TRBJ2-7; 14 bases fit TRBD2. This CDR3 region has 16 residues. V lost 2 bases to trimming and J lost 2 bases; unmatched junction nucleotides: 5. The germline V gene encodes CDR1 SQVTM and CDR2 ANQGSEA.

The chain combines TRBV19 with TRBJ1-1; no clear D gene. The V gene lost 3 bases and the J gene lost 2 bases, with 7 bases spanning the gap. This CDR3 has 13 residues. Germline V gene sequence: CDR1 LNHDA, CDR2 SQIVND (reference sequence). The CDR3: CASSMAPNTEAFF. For the CDR3, the DNA is TGTGCCAGTAGTATGGCCCCTAACACTGAAGCTTTCTTT.

This clonotype was counted only a few times. The rearrangement links TRBV27 to TRBJ1-1; D is undetermined. V gave up 6 bases and J gave up 1 base, with 9 bases separating them. Per the germline V gene, CDR1 is MNHEY and CDR2 is SMNVEV (reference sequence). CDR3 length: 13 amino acids. The CDR3 DNA follows: TGTGCCAGCAGCCCTAAGACGAACACTGAAGCTTTCTTT. Protein: CASSPKTNTEAFF.

This clonotype was seen only a few times. The rearrangement uses TRBV7-2 and TRBJ2-4; 7 nucleotides match TRBD1. Germline trimming cut 4 bases from V and 0 bases from J; bases unmatched to any gene: 0. Germline V gene data show CDR1 as SGHTA and CDR2 as FQGNSA. The CDR3 sequence is 14 residues long. The CDR3 DNA sequence: TGTGCCAGCAGCTACAGGGGAGCCAAAAACATTCAGTACTTC. Protein product: CASSYRGAKNIQYF.

This clonotype was detected ten times or more. The chain employs TRBV24-1 and TRBJ1-5; the D is unclear. The CDR3 totals 14 residues. The germline CDR1 and CDR2 sequences are KGHDR and SFDVKD. Trimming cost V 0 bases and J 4 bases, with 6 bases left between them. The CDR3 spells CATSDLAGNQPQHF. The CDR3 nucleotides are TGTGCCACCAGTGATTTGGCCGGAAATCAGCCCCAGCATTTT.

The chain uses TRBV12-3 or TRBV12-4 and TRBJ1-1, with D possibly TRBD1 on 5 matching bases. The V end lost 7 bases, the J end lost 8 bases, and 23 bases lay between the germline ends. This CDR3 region has 15 residues. The CDR3, as DNA: TGTGCCAGCACCCACCAGGGTCGGCAGGAGGAAGAAGCTTTCTTT. It translates to CASTHQGRQEEEAFF.

The genes are TRBV7-2 and TRBJ2-1; possible D gene TRBD2, 6 bases. CDR1 is SGHTA and CDR2 is FQGNSA in the germline V gene. This CDR3 has 14 amino acids. Trimming cost V 0 bases and J 6 bases, with 9 bases left between them. CDR3 protein: CASSLATGANEQFF. The DNA of the CDR3 is TGTGCCAGCAGCTTAGCGACGGGAGCCAATGAGCAGTTCTTC.